The source of this TCR beta chain is a study of cytomegalovirus exposure and HLA in healthy donors. Study-wide findings and caveats: Published work reported that the classifier diagnosed cytomegalovirus status with high specificity and sensitivity.

From germline, CDR1 is SGHRS and CDR2 YFSETQ. Trimming removed 0 bases from V and 6 bases from J; junction bases left unmatched: 6. The CDR3 spans 15 residues. Data came from immunoSEQ multiplex PCR; TCRdb stores just in-frame clones and leaves some out. The sample yields some 84,000 clones, roughly 93% seen once. A word on this clone: The antigen is unknown.

The sequence was obtained from a man aged 30 to 45 in good health and CMV-seronegative. Sequences were obtained from PBMCs. This chain links TRBV5-1 with TRBJ1-5; TRBD1 agrees at 7 bases. CDR3 loop: CASSLGGGAGQPQHF. CDR3 bases: TGCGCCAGCAGCTTGGGAGGGGGCGCGGGTCAGCCCCAGCATTTT. Variable domain in full (rest from reference TRBV5-1 and TRBJ1-5): KAGVTQTPRYLIKTRGQQVTLSCSPISGHRSVSWYQQTPGQGLQFLFEYFSETQRNKGNFPGRFSGRQFSNSRSEMNVSTLELGDSALYLCASSLGGGAGQPQHFGDGTRLSIL.